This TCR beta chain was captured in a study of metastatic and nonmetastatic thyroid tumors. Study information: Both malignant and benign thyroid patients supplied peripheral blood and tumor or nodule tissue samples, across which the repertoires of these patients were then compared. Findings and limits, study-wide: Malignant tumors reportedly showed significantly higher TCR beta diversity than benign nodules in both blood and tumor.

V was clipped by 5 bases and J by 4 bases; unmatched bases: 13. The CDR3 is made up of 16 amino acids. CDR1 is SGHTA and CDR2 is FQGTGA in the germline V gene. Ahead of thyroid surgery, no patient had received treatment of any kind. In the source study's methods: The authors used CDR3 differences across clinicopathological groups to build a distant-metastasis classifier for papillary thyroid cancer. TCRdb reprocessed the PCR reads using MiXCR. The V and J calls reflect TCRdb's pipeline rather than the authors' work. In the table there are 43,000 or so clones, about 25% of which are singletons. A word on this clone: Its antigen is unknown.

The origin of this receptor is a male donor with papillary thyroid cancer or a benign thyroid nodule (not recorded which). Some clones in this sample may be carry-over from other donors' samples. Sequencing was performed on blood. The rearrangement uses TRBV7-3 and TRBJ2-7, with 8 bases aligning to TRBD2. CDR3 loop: CASSPSGAGEGYEQYF. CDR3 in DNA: TGTGCCAGCAGCCCTAGCGGAGCGGGAGAGGGGTACGAGCAGTACTTC.